These 17 T cell receptor beta chains came from one sample sequenced in a study of regulatory T cells in long-lasting Graves disease. Arm-PCR of CDR3 regions with iRepertoire HTBI primers generated TCR beta libraries. Using its own MiXCR run on the multiplex PCR reads, TCRdb lists one record per CDR3 protein. The sample carries under 250,000 distinct CDR3 sequences, around 20% recorded once. Noted time point: newly diagnosed GD, antithyroid drugs for less than 3 months. RNA isolated from PBMCs was used to make the TCR library. The sample consisted of peripheral blood mononuclear cells (PBMCs), taken at new diagnosis, from a patient treated with antithyroid drugs. The receptor set was obtained from a female donor with Graves disease.

This clonotype has only a few counts. A single base is all that separates this from a far larger clone, so a read error is likely. The V gene is TRBV2, the J gene TRBJ2-1, with TRBD1 matching 8 bases. The junction had 15 bases not matched to a gene; V was cut back by 3 bases and J by 11 bases. The length of the CDR3 is 16 residues. In germline, CDR1 is SNHLY, CDR2 FYNNEI. The chain's CDR3 is CASSESGGQGQLQQFF. As DNA, the CDR3 is TGTGCCAGCAGTGAGTCCGGAGGACAGGGACAGCTTCAGCAGTTCTTC. Combining the CDR3 with reference TRBV2 and TRBJ2-1 gives the whole variable domain EPEVTQTPSHQVTQMGQEVILRCVPISNHLYFYWYRQILGQKVEFLVSFYNNEISEKSEIFDDQFSVERPDGSNFTLKIRSTKLEDSAMYFCASSESGGQGQLQQFFGPGTRLTVL.

As to this clonotype: A much larger clone is a single base away; this may be a read error. The chain couples TRBV19 to TRBJ1-1; D possibly corresponds to TRBD1 (6 bases). The CDR3 spans 13 residues. V gave up 5 bases and J gave up 5 bases, with 12 bases separating them. Per the germline V gene, CDR1 is LNHDA and CDR2 is SQIVND (reference sequence). Written as DNA, the CDR3 is TGTGCCAGTAGTTGCAGGGGTTTGACTGAAGCTTTCTTT. This codes for CASSCRGLTEAFF.

In its sample, this clonotype was seen many times. The chain uses TRBV5-1 and TRBJ2-7; the D gene is possibly TRBD2 (5 bases). Trimming stripped 0 bases from V and 5 bases from J, with 15 bases between. Germline V gives CDR1 SGHRS, CDR2 YFSETQ. The CDR3 spans 15 residues. CDR3 loop: CASSLAKRLTNEQYF. DNA for the CDR3: TGCGCCAGCAGCTTGGCCAAGAGACTAACTAACGAGCAGTACTTC.

This clonotype was seen just once. A much larger clone differs from this one at a single base, so this may be a read error. Here the CDR3 omits its conserved ending phenylalanine or tryptophan, so a read error is the likely source. The chain recombines TRBV5-6 with TRBJ1-2; 7 bases are a match to TRBD1. V lost 0 bases and J lost 8; bases outside the gene matches: 10. This CDR3 contains 15 residues. Germline assignment: CDR1 SGHDT and CDR2 YYEEEE. Written as DNA, the CDR3 is TGTGCCAGCAGCTTGGTTGGGCAAAGGACAGGCGGCTACACCCTC. It codes for CASSLVGQRTGGYTL.

This clonotype was found many times. This rearrangement joins TRBV9 to TRBJ2-5; perhaps D is TRBD1 or TRBD2 (7 bases each). The germline V and J ends were trimmed by 3 bases and 3 bases, with 24 bases remaining between them. Germline assignment: CDR1 SGDLS and CDR2 YYNGEE. This CDR3 has 18 residues. The CDR3 DNA reads as TGTGCCAGCAGCGGGGGACTACCCAGGGGGTTAAGGGAAGAGACCCAGTACTTC. It is translated as CASSGGLPRGLREETQYF.

This clonotype was observed at least ten times. The V call is TRBV28, the J call TRBJ1-1; possible D gene TRBD1, 6 bases. Trimming cost V 5 bases and J 4 bases, with 14 bases left between them. Germline-derived CDR1 and CDR2 are MDHEN and SYDVKM. The CDR3 runs 14 residues. The DNA for the CDR3 is TGTGCCAGCAGTCTTACAGGGTCGCGCACTGAAGCTTTCTTT. As protein: CASSLTGSRTEAFF.

This clonotype was counted ten times or more. The rearrangement joins TRBV14 to TRBJ2-5, with 13 bases aligning to TRBD2. V dropped 1 base and J dropped 7; count of bases not matched to a gene: 15. The CDR3 spans 19 residues. The germline gives CDR1 SGHDN, CDR2 FVKESK. CDR3 DNA: TGTGCCAGCAGCCAAGTCAAGGGTACCGGGACTAGCGGGAAAGGGACCCAGTACTTC. Translating it yields CASSQVKGTGTSGKGTQYF.

This clonotype was counted between two and nine times. The rearrangement links TRBV9 to TRBJ1-4; a weak D match, TRBD1 (5 bases). The V gene lost 0 bases and the J gene lost 3 bases, with 9 bases spanning the gap. CDR1 and CDR2 (germline): SGDLS, YYNGEE. CDR3 length equals 15 residues. CDR3 protein: CASSVDPGPNEKLFF. CDR3 nucleotides: TGTGCCAGCAGCGTAGATCCGGGACCTAATGAAAAACTGTTTTTT.

Many counts were recorded for this clonotype. This rearrangement joins TRBV2 to TRBJ2-7; D remains ambiguous. CDR1 is SNHLY and CDR2 is FYNNEI in the germline V gene. Trimming took 7 bases from V and 6 from J, leaving 10 bases between them. The CDR3 length is 11 residues. The CDR3 spells CASKDNGEQYF. DNA for the CDR3: TGTGCCAGCAAAGATAACGGCGAGCAGTACTTC.

This clonotype came up many times. The DNA of the CDR3 is TGTGCCAGCAGCGCGGGAGCAGTCGGCTACACCTTC. Translating gives CASSAGAVGYTF. This rearrangement joins TRBV7-9 to TRBJ1-2; D remains unclear. V dropped 5 bases and J dropped 8 bases, with 12 bases sitting between them. Germline V gene data show CDR1 as SEHNR and CDR2 as FQNEAQ (reference sequence). The CDR3 has 12 amino acids.

The chain recombines TRBV3-1 with TRBJ1-6; 10 bases line up with TRBD1. The CDR3 has 15 amino acids. Unmatched junction bases numbered 5, after V lost 4 bases and J lost 8 bases. Per the germline V gene, CDR1 is LGHDT and CDR2 is YNNKEL (reference sequence). Here the CDR3 reads CASSLGTGVDSPLHF. The DNA for the CDR3 is TGTGCCAGCAGCCTCGGGACAGGGGTTGATTCACCCCTCCACTTT.

This clonotype has ten or more counts. V is TRBV14 and J is TRBJ1-6; D unclear. Germline V gene data show CDR1 as SGHDN and CDR2 as FVKESK. This CDR3 is 16 amino acids long. V lost 4 bases to trimming and J lost 1 base, with 11 bases between them. CDR3 region: CASSRAGVSYNSPLHF. CDR3 bases: TGTGCCAGCAGCCGAGCCGGGGTTTCCTATAATTCACCCCTCCACTTT.

This chain uses TRBV29-1 with TRBJ2-2; D is unclear. There are 14 residues in the CDR3. Germline CDR1 and CDR2: SQVTM and ANQGSEA. V was pared by 4 bases and J by 0 bases, with 9 bases between. The CDR3 bases are TGCAGCGTTGCAGTAGCAGCGAACACCGGGGAGCTGTTTTTT. It yields the protein CSVAVAANTGELFF.

Regarding this clonotype: A far larger clone is a single base away, which makes a read error likely. The chain joins TRBV7-2 to TRBJ2-1, with D possibly being TRBD2 (5 bases). The germline gives CDR1 SGHTA, CDR2 FQGNSA. This CDR3 is built from 16 residues. CDR3 in DNA: TGTGCCAGCAGCCAAGAGGGTGGGAGCTCCTACAGTGAGCAGTTCTTC. This sequence encodes CASSQEGGSSYSEQFF. Filled out from reference TRBV7-2 and TRBJ2-1, the complete variable domain reads GAGVSQSPSNKVTEKGKDVELRCDPISGHTALYWYRQSLGQGLEFLIYFQGNSAPDKSGLPSDRFSAERTGGSVSTLTIQRTQQEDSAVYLCASSQEGGSSYSEQFFGPGTRLTVL.

This clonotype has ten or more counts. The chain couples TRBV29-1 to TRBJ2-3; D call uncertain. Germline CDR1 SQVTM, CDR2 ANQGSEA. Between the trimmed V and J ends, which lost 4 bases and 2 bases, there was a span of 10 bases. The CDR3 length is 13 residues. DNA for the CDR3: TGCAGCGTTGTAGGTCAGCTCACAGATACGCAGTATTTT. It yields the protein CSVVGQLTDTQYF.

The chain couples TRBV19 to TRBJ1-4; TRBD1 might be the D (6 bases). V was shortened by 7 bases and J by 12 bases, with 18 bases between the two germline ends. Germline assignment: CDR1 LNHDA and CDR2 SQIVND (reference sequence). The CDR3 runs to 13 residues. In DNA, the CDR3 is TGTGCCAGTAATATGGGGGCGTTCGGGCAACTGTTTTTT. The encoded protein is CASNMGAFGQLFF.

This clonotype was seen ten or more times. This chain joins TRBV3-1 and TRBJ1-1, with 9 bases aligning to TRBD1. Germline loops: CDR1 LGHDT, CDR2 YNNKEL (reference sequence). J lost 6 bases, V lost 7 bases, and 9 bases had no gene match. The CDR3 covers 14 residues. CDR3 bases: TGTGCCAGCACCTTATCACAGGGGGCGCCTGAAGCTTTCTTT. This encodes CASTLSQGAPEAFF.